This T cell receptor (beta chain) was observed in a study of T cells after yellow fever vaccination. The study made its TCR cDNA through 5'RACE template switching. That step introduced a universal primer site along with UMIs. TCRdb reanalysed the 5' RACE reads using MiXCR and keeps one entry per CDR3 protein. The sample lists 30,000 or so distinct CDR3 sequences, roughly 4.5% occurring once. The germline CDR1 and CDR2 sequences are SNHLY and FYNNEI. Trimming stripped 4 bases from V and 0 bases from J, with 16 bases between. The CDR3 extends over 18 amino acids. This clonotype was seen more than once but under ten times. Its target is unknown. Findings and limits, study-wide: Abundant bulk-derived clonotypes could contaminate FACS-sorted repertoires.

The chain links TRBV2 to TRBJ2-6; D perhaps matches TRBD1 (6 bases). The source of this sequence is a man aged 30-40 years who received the YFV17D yellow fever vaccine. The material sequenced was CD8+ T cells sorted from PBMCs, taken 5 days after the yellow fever booster vaccination. The CDR3 bases are TGTGCCAGCAGTGCAACCCCGGGACACAACTCTGGGGCCAACGTCCTGACTTTC. This sequence encodes CASSATPGHNSGANVLTF. Together with reference TRBV2 and TRBJ2-6, the CDR3 gives the full variable domain: EPEVTQTPSHQVTQMGQEVILRCVPISNHLYFYWYRQILGQKVEFLVSFYNNEISEKSEIFDDQFSVERPDGSNFTLKIRSTKLEDSAMYFCASSATPGHNSGANVLTFGAGSRLTVL.